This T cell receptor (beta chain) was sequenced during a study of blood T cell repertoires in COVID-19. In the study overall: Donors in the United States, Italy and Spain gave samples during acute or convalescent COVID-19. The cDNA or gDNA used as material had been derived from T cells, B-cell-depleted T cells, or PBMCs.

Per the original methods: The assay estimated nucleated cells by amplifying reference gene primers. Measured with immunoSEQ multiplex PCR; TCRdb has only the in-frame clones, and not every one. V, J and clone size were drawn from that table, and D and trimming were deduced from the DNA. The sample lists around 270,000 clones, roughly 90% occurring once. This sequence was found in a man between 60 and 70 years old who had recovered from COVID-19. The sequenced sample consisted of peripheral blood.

The CDR3 DNA is TGTGCCAGCAGTGAACGGAGAAGCAATCAGCCCCAGCATTTT. This codes for CASSERRSNQPQHF. The chain recombines TRBV2 with TRBJ1-5; D not certain. Per the germline V gene, CDR1 is SNHLY and CDR2 is FYNNEI. The CDR3 is made up of 14 amino acids. Trimming took 2 bases from V and 1 from J, leaving 6 bases between them.